This TCR beta chain originates from a study of T cells after yellow fever vaccination. Study in general: SMART-Seq v4 Ultra Low Input handled preparation of low-cell-number fractions. General study results and limits: Detected again after the booster were most primary-vaccination clones, at 96% CD4 and 88% CD8.

Each CDR3 protein is one row after TCRdb ran MiXCR on the 5' RACE reads. The profile shows 350,000 to 450,000 distinct CDR3 sequences, approximately 19% of them singletons. Comment on this clonotype: The antigen is undetermined.

The trim removed 6 bases at V and 7 bases at J, leaving 9 bases unmatched. This CDR3 region has 14 residues. The source was PBMCs, collected before the yellow fever booster vaccination. V usage is TRBV12-3 or TRBV12-4 and J usage is TRBJ2-7; 10 nucleotides match TRBD1. This clonotype was obtained from a man aged 18 to 30 who received the YFV17D yellow fever vaccine. This CDR3 reads CASSRTGGGLEQYF. In DNA form, the CDR3 reads TGTGCCAGCAGCCGGACAGGGGGGGGCTTGGAGCAGTACTTC.